One and the same sample provided the 15 T cell receptor beta chains below, sequenced in a study of identical twins. One entry per CDR3 protein, called by TCRdb with MiXCR from the 5' RACE reads. The table lists approximately 620,000 distinct CDR3 sequences, around 8.6% of them singletons. These same data were also listed under a study on yellow fever vaccine responses in identical twins.

Sample: PBMCs. The receptors stem from a woman between 18 and 29 years old in good health.

This clonotype was seen more than once but under ten times. This chain uses TRBV4-2 with TRBJ2-7; D might be TRBD1 (5 bases). This CDR3 is built from 15 residues. The V end was cut by 2 bases, the J end by 3 bases, with 14 bases between. Germline V gene lookup returns CDR1 LGHNA and CDR2 YNFKEQ. CDR3 DNA: TGTGCCAGCAGCCAATCAACGGCAGGGCTCTACGAGCAGTACTTC. Protein: CASSQSTAGLYEQYF.

This clonotype was seen many times. This chain joins TRBV6-5 and TRBJ2-1, with a tentative D call TRBD2 (7 bases). Trimming left V 0 bases short and J 5 bases short, with 20 bases between. The CDR3 has 18 residues. CDR1 MNHEY and CDR2 SVGAGI come from the germline V gene. The CDR3 reads CASSYSRRKGGAHNEQFF. DNA of the CDR3: TGTGCCAGCAGTTACTCACGCCGGAAGGGGGGGGCCCACAATGAGCAGTTCTTC.

V and J are TRBV11-2 and TRBJ2-5, with D tentatively TRBD2 (5 bases). Germline V gene data show CDR1 as SGHAT and CDR2 as FQNNGV. The CDR3 runs 17 residues. The V gene lost 0 bases and the J gene lost 3 bases, with 17 bases spanning the gap. CDR3 protein: CASSLEPPTSTEETQYF. For the CDR3, the DNA is TGTGCCAGCAGCTTAGAGCCCCCAACTAGTACAGAAGAGACCCAGTACTTC.

This chain joins TRBV5-5 and TRBJ2-7; 7 bases are shared with TRBD1. Germline V gene data show CDR1 as SGHKS and CDR2 as YYEKEE (reference sequence). The junction had 17 bases not matched to a gene; V was cut back by 4 bases and J by 4 bases. The length of the CDR3 is 17 residues. The CDR3 DNA reads TGTGCCAGCAGCCCTGGACAGGCCGAACCGTTTCCTTACGAGCAGTACTTC. It translates to CASSPGQAEPFPYEQYF.

The rearrangement joins TRBV20-1 to TRBJ2-1; weak D call: TRBD1 (5 bases). The CDR3 consists of 14 residues. V shed 6 bases and J shed 7 bases, with 19 bases lying between them. The V gene's germline CDR1 is DFQATT and CDR2 SNEGSKA (reference sequence). The CDR3 is CSATAQGARNEQFF. CDR3 nucleotides: TGCAGTGCCACGGCCCAGGGCGCGAGGAATGAGCAGTTCTTC.

This clonotype was counted many times. CDR3 residues: CASSLVGPSDIDTQYF. As DNA, the CDR3 is TGTGCCAGCAGTTTGGTCGGCCCTTCGGATATAGATACGCAGTATTTT. J is TRBJ2-3 and V is TRBV28; D uncertain. The length of the CDR3 is 16 residues. V was shortened by 3 bases and J by 5 bases, with 18 bases between the two germline ends. In germline, CDR1 is MDHEN, CDR2 SYDVKM.

This clonotype was seen only a few times. This chain links TRBV6-1 with TRBJ2-7; no clear D. The CDR3 has 12 amino acids. V lost 7 bases, J lost 1 base, and 8 bases lay in between. Germline loops: CDR1 MNHNS, CDR2 SASEGT. DNA for the CDR3: TGTGCCAGCACCGGCTATTCCTACGAGCAGTACTTC. It is translated as CASTGYSYEQYF.

This clonotype was detected a few times. The genes are TRBV4-2 and TRBJ1-4; weak D call: TRBD1 (6 bases). The V and J ends lost 0 bases and 4 bases respectively, with 15 bases between them. Germline V gene lookup returns CDR1 LGHNA and CDR2 YNFKEQ. The CDR3 runs 17 residues. The CDR3 region has the DNA TGTGCCAGCAGCCAAGATCCCCTAACAGGGTATAATGAAAAACTGTTTTTT. Translation: CASSQDPLTGYNEKLFF.

This clonotype has more than one count but fewer than ten. The chain combines TRBV5-1 with TRBJ2-1, with a weak D call TRBD2 (5 bases). Trimming removed 4 bases at V and 6 bases at J, with 11 bases between. The germline CDR1 and CDR2 sequences are SGHRS and YFSETQ. This CDR3 region has 13 residues. The CDR3 sequence is CASSASEGNEQFF. The DNA for the CDR3 is TGCGCCAGCAGCGCCTCAGAGGGCAATGAGCAGTTCTTC.

This clonotype was recorded many times. The chain couples TRBV12-3 or TRBV12-4 to TRBJ2-7; D is perhaps TRBD1 or TRBD2 (5 bases each). With 5 bases removed from V and 0 bases from J, the gap between germline ends came to 17 bases. This CDR3 region has 16 residues. CDR3: CASSPRSGGPSYEQYF. In DNA form, the CDR3 reads TGTGCCAGCAGTCCCAGGTCTGGGGGTCCCTCCTACGAGCAGTACTTC.

Many counts were recorded for this clonotype. The genes are TRBV4-3 and TRBJ2-7; a weak D match, TRBD1 (6 bases). The CDR3 contains 16 residues. Between the trimmed V and J ends, which lost 0 bases and 2 bases, there was a span of 14 bases. Per the germline V gene, CDR1 is LGHNA and CDR2 is YSLEER. The chain's CDR3 is CASSQERTVVTYEQYF. The CDR3 DNA sequence: TGCGCCAGCAGCCAAGAAAGGACAGTTGTAACCTACGAGCAGTACTTC.

The V and J genes are TRBV4-2 and TRBJ2-2, with D maybe TRBD1 (5 bases). V was cut by 0 bases and J by 4 bases, with 12 bases left in between. The CDR3 length is 16 residues. Germline CDR1 and CDR2: LGHNA and YNFKEQ. The CDR3 here is CASSQEGAWVTGELFF. For the CDR3, the DNA is TGTGCCAGCAGCCAAGAAGGGGCCTGGGTCACCGGGGAGCTGTTTTTT.

The V call is TRBV29-1, the J call TRBJ1-2, with D possibly being TRBD1 (6 bases). This CDR3 region has 12 residues. The V end lost 4 bases, the J end lost 4 bases, and 10 bases lay between the germline ends. Germline CDR1 is SQVTM and CDR2 is ANQGSEA. CDR3 amino acids: CSVADSGYGYTF. CDR3 in DNA: TGCAGCGTTGCGGACAGCGGCTATGGCTACACCTTC.

Details on this clonotype: This sequence may be a read error, since a much larger clone differs from it by one base. The chain is built from TRBV20-1 and TRBJ2-7; D remains unclear. This CDR3 is built from 16 residues. CDR1 and CDR2 from the germline V gene are DFQATT and SNEGSKA (reference sequence). CDR3 protein: CCARDPLNYQPYEQYF. As DNA, the CDR3 is TGCTGTGCTAGAGATCCCCTTAACTACCAGCCCTACGAGCAGTACTTC.

Many counts were recorded for this clonotype. The V gene is TRBV7-2, the J gene TRBJ2-7; no reliable D call. V lost 4 bases to trimming and J lost 0 bases, with 13 bases between them. CDR1 and CDR2 from the germline V gene are SGHTA and FQGNSA. This CDR3 comprises 15 residues. The CDR3 protein is CASSSYLGPSYEQYF. As DNA, the CDR3 is TGTGCCAGCAGCTCCTACCTAGGACCCTCCTACGAGCAGTACTTC.